The 3 T cell receptor beta chains listed next were all sequenced from one sample in a study of human T cells and chemical hapten exposure (dated by TCRdb to about 2021). Interpreted using the paper, the time point label stands for: pre-sensitization, week 0. The treatment or condition label, read with the paper, signifies: therapeutic diphenylcyclopropenone sensitization with weekly scalp DPC. Library preparation employed RACE. Reads for this sample came from a NextSeq 500. TCRdb reran the public reads through fastp at Q25 and MiXCR, keeping productive beta chains. Records with the same CDR3 protein are collapsed into one entry carrying the most frequent genes and DNA. The sample has about 380,000 distinct CDR3 sequences on record, 5% to 6.5% of them singletons. The ten largest clones capture approximately 2.4% of the sample. The source material was whole blood, sampled in connection with sensitization to the hapten diphenylcyclopropenone (DPC). These receptors were collected from a woman between 50 and 59 years old with alopecia areata. Some clones in this sample may be carry-over from other donors' samples.

J is TRBJ2-1 and V is TRBV7-2; D uncertain. The CDR3 extends over 15 amino acids. Germline V gives CDR1 SGHTA, CDR2 FQGNSA. The V end was cut by 2 bases, the J end by 0 bases, with 8 bases between. The CDR3 region is CASSLIASSYNEQFF. The CDR3 DNA reads as TGTGCCAGCAGCTTAATCGCGAGCTCCTACAATGAGCAGTTCTTC. Complete variable domain (other parts from reference TRBV7-2 and TRBJ2-1): GAGVSQSPSNKVTEKGKDVELRCDPISGHTALYWYRQSLGQGLEFLIYFQGNSAPDKSGLPSDRFSAERTGGSVSTLTIQRTQQEDSAVYLCASSLIASSYNEQFFGPGTRLTVL.

The V call is TRBV3-1, the J call TRBJ2-7; no clear D. V was clipped by 2 bases and J by 5 bases, with 16 bases between them. The germline gives CDR1 LGHDT, CDR2 YNNKEL (reference sequence). The CDR3 loop spans 15 amino acids. As DNA, the CDR3 is TGTGCCAGCAGCCAAAGTGAGACTTACCGGAACGAGCAGTACTTC. It is translated as CASSQSETYRNEQYF.

Only a few counts were recorded for this clonotype. This CDR3 reads CASSQGERSAQYF. DNA of the CDR3: TGTGCCAGCAGCCAAGGCGAGCGATCCGCGCAGTATTTT. The chain couples TRBV14 to TRBJ2-3, with no clear D. With 1 base removed from V and 10 bases from J, the gap between germline ends came to 12 bases. The germline gives CDR1 SGHDN, CDR2 FVKESK. The CDR3 extends over 13 amino acids.